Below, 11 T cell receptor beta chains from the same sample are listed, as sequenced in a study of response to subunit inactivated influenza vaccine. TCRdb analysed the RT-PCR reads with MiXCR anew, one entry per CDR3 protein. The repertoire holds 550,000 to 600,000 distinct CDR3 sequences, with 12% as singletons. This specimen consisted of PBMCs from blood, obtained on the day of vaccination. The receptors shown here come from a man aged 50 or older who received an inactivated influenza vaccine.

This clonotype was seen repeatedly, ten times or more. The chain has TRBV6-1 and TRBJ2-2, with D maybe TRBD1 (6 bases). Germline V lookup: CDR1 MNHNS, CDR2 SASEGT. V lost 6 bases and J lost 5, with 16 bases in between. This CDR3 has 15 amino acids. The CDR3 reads CASSQATGSTGELFF. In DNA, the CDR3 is TGTGCCAGCAGCCAAGCGACAGGATCGACCGGGGAGCTGTTTTTT.

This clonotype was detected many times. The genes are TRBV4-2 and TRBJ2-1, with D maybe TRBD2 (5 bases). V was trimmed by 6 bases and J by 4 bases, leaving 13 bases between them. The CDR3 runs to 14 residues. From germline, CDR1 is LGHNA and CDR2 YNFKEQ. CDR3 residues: CASSPRDFYNEQFF. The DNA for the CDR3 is TGTGCCAGCAGTCCACGGGATTTTTACAATGAGCAGTTCTTC.

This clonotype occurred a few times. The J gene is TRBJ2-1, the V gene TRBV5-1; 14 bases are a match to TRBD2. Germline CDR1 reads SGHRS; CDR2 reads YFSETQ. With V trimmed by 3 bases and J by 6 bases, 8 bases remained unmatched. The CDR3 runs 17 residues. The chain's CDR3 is CASSSFGLAGGINEQFF. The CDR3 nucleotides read TGCGCCAGCAGCTCCTTTGGACTAGCGGGGGGCATCAATGAGCAGTTCTTC. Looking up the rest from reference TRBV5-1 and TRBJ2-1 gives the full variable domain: KAGVTQTPRYLIKTRGQQVTLSCSPISGHRSVSWYQQTPGQGLQFLFEYFSETQRNKGNFPGRFSGRQFSNSRSEMNVSTLELGDSALYLCASSSFGLAGGINEQFFGPGTRLTVL.

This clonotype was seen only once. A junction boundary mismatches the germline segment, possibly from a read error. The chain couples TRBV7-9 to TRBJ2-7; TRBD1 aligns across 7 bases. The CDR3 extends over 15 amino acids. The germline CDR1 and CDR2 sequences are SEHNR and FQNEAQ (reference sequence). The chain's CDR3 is CASRPTGTPSYEQSF. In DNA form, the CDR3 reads TGTGCCAGCAGGCCGACAGGGACACCGTCCTACGAGCAGTCCTTC. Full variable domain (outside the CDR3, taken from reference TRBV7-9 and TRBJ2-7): DTGVSQNPRHKITKRGQNVTFRCDPISEHNRLYWYRQTLGQGPEFLTYFQNEAQLEKSRLLSDRFSAERPKGSFSTLEIQRTEQGDSAMYLCASRPTGTPSYEQSFGPGTRLTVT.

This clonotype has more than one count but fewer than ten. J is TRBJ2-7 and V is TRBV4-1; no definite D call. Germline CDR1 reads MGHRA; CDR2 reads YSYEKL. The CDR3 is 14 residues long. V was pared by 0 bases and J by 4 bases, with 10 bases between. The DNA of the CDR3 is TGCGCCAGCAGCCAAGAATTACAGACGTACGAGCAGTACTTC. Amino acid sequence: CASSQELQTYEQYF.

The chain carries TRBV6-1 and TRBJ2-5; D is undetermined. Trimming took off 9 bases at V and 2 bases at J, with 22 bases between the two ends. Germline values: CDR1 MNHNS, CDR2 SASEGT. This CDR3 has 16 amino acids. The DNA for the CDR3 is TGTGCCAGGCAAGGGTCGAGCAGAAAAAATCAAGAGACCCAGTACTTC. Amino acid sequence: CARQGSSRKNQETQYF.

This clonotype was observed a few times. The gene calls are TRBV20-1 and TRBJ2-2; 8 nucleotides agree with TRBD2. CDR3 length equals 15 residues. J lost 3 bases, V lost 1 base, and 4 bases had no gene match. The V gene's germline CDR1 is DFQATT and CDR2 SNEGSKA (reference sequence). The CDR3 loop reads CSARVAGGYTGELFF. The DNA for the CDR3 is TGCAGTGCTAGAGTCGCGGGAGGATACACCGGGGAGCTGTTTTTT.

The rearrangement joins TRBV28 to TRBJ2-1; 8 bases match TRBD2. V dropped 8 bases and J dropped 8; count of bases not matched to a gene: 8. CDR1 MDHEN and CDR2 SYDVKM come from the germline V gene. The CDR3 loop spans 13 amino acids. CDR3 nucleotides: TGTGCCAGCGGACTAGCCTTTCGACATGAGCAGTTCTTC. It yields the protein CASGLAFRHEQFF.

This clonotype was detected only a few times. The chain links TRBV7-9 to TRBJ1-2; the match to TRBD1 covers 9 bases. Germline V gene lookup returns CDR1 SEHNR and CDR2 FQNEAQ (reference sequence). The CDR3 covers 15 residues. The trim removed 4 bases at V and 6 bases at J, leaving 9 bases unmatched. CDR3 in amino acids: CASSSQGGTGHGYTF. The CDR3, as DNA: TGTGCCAGCAGCTCCCAGGGGGGGACAGGGCATGGCTACACCTTC.

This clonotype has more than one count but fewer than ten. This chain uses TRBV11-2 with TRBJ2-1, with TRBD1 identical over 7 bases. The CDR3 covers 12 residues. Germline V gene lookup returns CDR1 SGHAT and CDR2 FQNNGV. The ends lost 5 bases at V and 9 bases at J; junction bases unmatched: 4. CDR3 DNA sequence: TGTGCCAGCAGCCGCCCAGGGGGTGAGCAGTTCTTC. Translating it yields CASSRPGGEQFF.

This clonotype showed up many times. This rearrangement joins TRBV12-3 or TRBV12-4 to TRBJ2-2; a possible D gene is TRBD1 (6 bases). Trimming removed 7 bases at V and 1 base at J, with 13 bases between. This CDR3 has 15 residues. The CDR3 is CASIVGTRNTGELFF. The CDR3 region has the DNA TGTGCCAGCATTGTCGGGACACGGAACACCGGGGAGCTGTTTTTT.